This T cell receptor (beta chain) comes out of a study of blood T cells in healthy people across ages. In the study overall: Template switching captured about one barcoded beta molecule per two T cells. Study results and caveats: When one million T cells were used, diversity estimates were thought to be underestimates. TCR beta diversity, measured per million T cells, fell in a roughly linear way with age.

About this clonotype itself: Antigen unknown.

The use of a sample-barcoded 5' primer and a J-beta primer mix characterized a second PCR of roughly 7 to 11 cycles. Every individual sample yielded 2.5 million or more paired-end reads (each containing CDR3). MiXCR, run by TCRdb on the 5' RACE reads, gives a single entry per CDR3 protein. The sample yields 650,000 to 800,000 distinct CDR3 sequences, around 42% seen once. The sequencing input was blood. This TCR derives from a man aged 55 to 70 in good health.

The CDR3 region is CASSQMDRGPGAFF. The CDR3 bases are TGTGCCAGCAGCCAAATGGATCGGGGGCCGGGGGCTTTCTTT. The gene calls are TRBV3-1 and TRBJ1-1, with D tentatively TRBD1 (6 bases). Germline V gene data show CDR1 as LGHDT and CDR2 as YNNKEL (reference sequence). CDR3 size: 14 residues. V shed 2 bases and J shed 11 bases, with 18 bases lying between them.